A selection of T cell receptor beta chains follows, all from one sample in a study of blood T cell repertoires in COVID-19. This table comes from immunoSEQ multiplex PCR, and its TCRdb copy is limited to in-frame clones, with some not included. Among approximately 58,000 clones listed, around four fifths were seen once. The sample comprised peripheral blood. These receptors were collected from a man aged 55 to 70 with COVID-19, enrolled during active disease. CDR3s include the opening cysteine and the closing phenylalanine or tryptophan. D genes are given only for firm matches. Where a row states a size, it is once, few, many or the class of an expanded clone; other rows omit it.

j_gene,abundance,v_gene,d_gene,CDR3aa,CDR3nt
TRBJ1-3,-,TRBV15,-,CATSIDSYSGNTIYF,TGTGCCACCAGCATAGACAGTTACTCTGGAAACACCATATATTTT
TRBJ2-6,-,TRBV4-2,-,CASSQDLTSGANVLTF,TGTGCCAGCAGCCAAGATCTCACATCTGGGGCCAACGTCCTGACTTTC
TRBJ2-7,-,TRBV11-2,TRBD2,CASSSTSFEQYF,TGTGCCAGCAGCTCGACTAGCTTCGAGCAGTACTTC
TRBJ1-4,-,TRBV11-2,TRBD1,CASSPGQGNEKLFF,TGTGCCAGCAGCCCGGGACAGGGTAATGAAAAACTGTTTTTT
TRBJ2-3,-,TRBV3-1/TRBV3-2,TRBD2,CASSQVPAGGADTQYF,TGTGCCAGCAGCCAAGTTCCAGCGGGGGGGGCAGATACGCAGTATTTT
TRBJ2-1,-,TRBV27,-,CASSFSSDEQFF,TGTGCCAGCAGTTTTTCGAGCGATGAGCAGTTCTTC
TRBJ2-2,-,TRBV3-1/TRBV3-2,TRBD2,CASSQTSGRNTGELFF,TGTGCCAGCAGCCAAACTAGCGGGAGGAACACCGGGGAGCTGTTTTTT
TRBJ1-2,few,TRBV3-1/TRBV3-2,-,CASSQAAATRGYTF,TGTGCCAGCAGCCAAGCGGCAGCGACGAGGGGCTACACCTTC
TRBJ1-1,-,TRBV18,-,CASSPLHPGTEAFF,TGTGCCAGCTCACCACTTCACCCCGGCACTGAAGCTTTCTTT
TRBJ2-3,-,TRBV6-2/TRBV6-3,TRBD2,CASSGAGTSGALSTDTQYF,TGTGCCAGCAGTGGAGCCGGGACTAGCGGGGCCCTAAGCACAGATACGCAGTATTTT
TRBJ2-2,many,TRBV6-5,-,CASSYSSGGSTGELFF,TGTGCCAGCAGTTACTCGAGTGGAGGGAGCACCGGGGAGCTGTTTTTT
TRBJ2-1,-,TRBV5-1,-,CASRSWPQANEQFF,TGCGCCAGCCGCTCTTGGCCGCAGGCCAATGAGCAGTTCTTC
TRBJ2-2,-,TRBV19,-,CASSIELRGGELFF,TGTGCCAGTAGTATAGAGCTCCGGGGCGGGGAGCTGTTTTTT
TRBJ2-1,-,TRBV19,-,CASSPPGRGLDNEQFF,TGTGCCAGTAGTCCCCCTGGGCGGGGGCTCGACAATGAGCAGTTCTTC
TRBJ2-7,-,TRBV4-1,-,CASSQGAGRNEQYF,TGCGCCAGCAGCCAAGGGGCAGGGAGGAACGAGCAGTACTTC
TRBJ1-1,-,TRBV19,-,CASSPPQGNTEAFF,TGTGCCAGTAGTCCCCCGCAGGGGAACACTGAAGCTTTCTTT
TRBJ1-3,-,TRBV28,-,CASVSASSGNTIYF,TGTGCCAGCGTTAGTGCTAGCTCTGGAAACACCATATATTTT